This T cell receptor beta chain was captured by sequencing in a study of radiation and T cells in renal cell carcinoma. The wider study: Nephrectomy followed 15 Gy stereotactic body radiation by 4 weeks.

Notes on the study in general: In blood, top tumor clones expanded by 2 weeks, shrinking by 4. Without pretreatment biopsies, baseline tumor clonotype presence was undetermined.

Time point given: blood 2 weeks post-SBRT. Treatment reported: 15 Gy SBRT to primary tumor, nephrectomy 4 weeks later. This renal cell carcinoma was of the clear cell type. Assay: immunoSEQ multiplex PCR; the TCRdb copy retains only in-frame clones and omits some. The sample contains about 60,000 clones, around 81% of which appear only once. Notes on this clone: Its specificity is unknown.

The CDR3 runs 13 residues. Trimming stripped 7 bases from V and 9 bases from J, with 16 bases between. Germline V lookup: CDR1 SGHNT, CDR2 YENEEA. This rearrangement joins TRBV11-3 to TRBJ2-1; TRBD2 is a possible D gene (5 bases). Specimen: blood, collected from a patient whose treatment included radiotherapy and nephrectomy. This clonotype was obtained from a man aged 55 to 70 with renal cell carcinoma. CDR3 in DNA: TGTGCCAGCAATGGGGAGCTGGCCGGTGAGCAGTTCTTC. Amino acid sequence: CASNGELAGEQFF.